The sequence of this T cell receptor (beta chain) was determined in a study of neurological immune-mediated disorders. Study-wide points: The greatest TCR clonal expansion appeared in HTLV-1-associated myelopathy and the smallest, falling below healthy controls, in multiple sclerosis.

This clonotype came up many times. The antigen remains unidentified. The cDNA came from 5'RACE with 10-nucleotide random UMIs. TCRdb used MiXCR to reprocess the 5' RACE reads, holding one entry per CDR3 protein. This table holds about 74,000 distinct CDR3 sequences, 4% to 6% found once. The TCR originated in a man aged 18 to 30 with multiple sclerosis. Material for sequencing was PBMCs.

CDR3 nucleotides: TGCGCCAGCAGCTGGGGGACAGGGCATATGGTAATGGACACTGAAGCTTTCTTT. It translates to CASSWGTGHMVMDTEAFF. The chain recombines TRBV5-1 with TRBJ1-1; 9 positions agree with TRBD1. Trimming removed 3 bases from V and 3 bases from J; junction bases left unmatched: 15. Per the germline V gene, CDR1 is SGHRS and CDR2 is YFSETQ. The CDR3 contains 18 residues.